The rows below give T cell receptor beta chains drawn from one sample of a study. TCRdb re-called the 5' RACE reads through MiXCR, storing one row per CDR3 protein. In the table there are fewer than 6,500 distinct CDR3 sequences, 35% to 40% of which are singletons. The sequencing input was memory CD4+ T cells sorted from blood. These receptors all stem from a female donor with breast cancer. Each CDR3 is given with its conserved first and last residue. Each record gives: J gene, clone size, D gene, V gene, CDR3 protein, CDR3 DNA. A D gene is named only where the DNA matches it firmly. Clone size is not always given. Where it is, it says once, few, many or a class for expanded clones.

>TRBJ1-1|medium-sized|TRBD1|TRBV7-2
CASSAAGTVNTEAFF
TGTGCCAGCAGCGCCGCGGGGACAGTGAACACTGAAGCTTTCTTT
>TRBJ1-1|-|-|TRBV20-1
CSARDQTGNTEAFF
TGCAGTGCTAGAGATCAGACTGGGAACACTGAAGCTTTCTTT
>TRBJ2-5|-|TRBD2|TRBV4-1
CASSPLGLAIETQYF
TGCGCCAGCAGCCCCCTTGGACTAGCTATCGAGACCCAGTACTTC
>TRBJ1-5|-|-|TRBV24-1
CATSDTGRGNQPQHF
TGTGCCACCAGTGATACAGGGAGGGGCAATCAGCCCCAGCATTTT
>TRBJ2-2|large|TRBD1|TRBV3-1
CASSDRAGAGGELFF
TGTGCCAGCAGCGACAGGGCCGGGGCTGGCGGGGAGCTGTTTTTT
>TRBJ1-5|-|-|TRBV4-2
CASSQDRDLNNQPQHF
TGTGCCAGCAGCCAAGATCGGGACCTCAACAATCAGCCCCAGCATTTT
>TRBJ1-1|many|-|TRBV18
CASSPGTEAFF
TGTGCCAGCTCACCAGGGACAGAAGCTTTCTTT
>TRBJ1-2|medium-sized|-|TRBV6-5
CASSSSPRPYGNYGYTF
TGTGCCAGCAGTTCGAGCCCACGACCCTACGGCAATTATGGCTACACCTTC
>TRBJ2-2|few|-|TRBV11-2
CASSPLTSPNTGELFF
TGTGCCAGCAGCCCCCTAACTAGCCCGAACACCGGGGAGCTGTTTTTT
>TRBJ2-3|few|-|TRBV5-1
CTSFRGDTDTQYF
TGCACCAGCTTTCGGGGGGACACAGATACGCAGTACTTT
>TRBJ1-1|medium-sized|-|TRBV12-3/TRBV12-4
CASSLGANTEAFF
TGTGCCAGCAGTTTGGGAGCAAACACTGAAGCTTTCTTT
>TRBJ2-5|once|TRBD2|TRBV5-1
CASSLVLAQQETQYF
TGCGCCAGCAGCTTGGTACTAGCGCAGCAAGAGACCCAGTACTTC
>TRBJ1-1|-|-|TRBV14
CASSSQWNTEAFF
TGTGCCAGCAGCTCCCAGTGGAACACTGAAGCTTTCTTT
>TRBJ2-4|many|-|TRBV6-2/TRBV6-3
CASSYSGAKNIQYF
TGTGCCAGCAGTTATTCCGGGGCCAAAAACATTCAGTACTTC
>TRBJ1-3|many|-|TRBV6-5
CASSYGRGAGNTIYF
TGTGCCAGCAGTTACGGGCGGGGAGCTGGAAACACCATATATTTT
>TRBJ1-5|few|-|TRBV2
CASSAFRGRSNQPQHF
TGTGCCAGCAGTGCGTTCCGGGGTAGGAGCAATCAGCCCCAGCATTTT
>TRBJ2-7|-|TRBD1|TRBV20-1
CSARGIQDRGSYEQYF
TGCAGTGCTAGGGGTATCCAAGACAGGGGTTCCTACGAGCAGTACTTC
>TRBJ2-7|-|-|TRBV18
CASSPHQGYEQYF
TGTGCCAGCTCACCACATCAGGGGTACGAGCAGTACTTC
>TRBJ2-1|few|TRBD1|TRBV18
CASSSGQTNNEQFF
TGTGCCAGCTCATCGGGACAGACTAACAATGAGCAGTTCTTC
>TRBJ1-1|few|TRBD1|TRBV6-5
CASGYRDRDGTEAFF
TGTGCCAGCGGTTACAGGGACAGGGATGGCACTGAAGCTTTCTTT
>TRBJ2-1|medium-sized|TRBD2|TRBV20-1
CSAKAGGYNEQFF
TGCAGTGCTAAAGCGGGAGGTTACAATGAGCAGTTCTTC
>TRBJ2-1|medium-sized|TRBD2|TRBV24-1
CATSDLKLAGAEQFF
TGTGCCACCAGTGATTTGAAACTAGCGGGAGCTGAGCAGTTCTTC
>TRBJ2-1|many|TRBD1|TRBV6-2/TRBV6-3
CASTKRTGGDEQFF
TGTGCCAGCACCAAACGGACAGGGGGCGATGAGCAGTTCTTC
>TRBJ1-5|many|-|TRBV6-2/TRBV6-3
CASSYYSSNQPQHF
TGTGCCAGCAGTTACTACAGTAGCAATCAGCCCCAGCATTTT
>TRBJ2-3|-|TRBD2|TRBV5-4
CASSLGLSLAGNTDTQYF
TGTGCCAGCAGCTTGGGTCTTAGTCTAGCGGGGAACACAGATACGCAGTATTTT
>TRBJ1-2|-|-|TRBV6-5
CASTSDRVNYGYTF
TGTGCCAGCACCTCTGACCGCGTTAACTATGGCTACACCTTC
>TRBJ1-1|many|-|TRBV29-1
CSVTGVPWRNPTEAFF
TGCAGCGTTACCGGGGTACCTTGGAGAAATCCCACTGAAGCTTTCTTT
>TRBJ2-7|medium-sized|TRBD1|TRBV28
CASSSPTGTSYEQYF
TGTGCCAGCAGTTCCCCGACAGGGACCAGCTACGAGCAGTACTTC
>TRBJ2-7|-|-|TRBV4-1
CASSQDRGPSYEQYF
TGCGCCAGCAGCCAAGATCGCGGGCCATCATACGAGCAGTACTTC
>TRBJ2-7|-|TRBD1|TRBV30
CAWRDRGPSYEQYF
TGTGCCTGGAGGGACAGGGGGCCCTCCTACGAGCAGTACTTC
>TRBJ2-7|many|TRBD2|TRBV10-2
CASSKGLAGEQYF
TGCGCCAGCAGTAAGGGGTTAGCGGGCGAGCAGTACTTC
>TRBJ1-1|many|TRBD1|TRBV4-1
CASSRPGDRNSGAFF
TGCGCCAGCAGCCGGCCTGGGGACAGAAATTCTGGAGCTTTCTTT
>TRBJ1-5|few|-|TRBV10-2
CASGPGASNQPQHF
TGCGCCAGCGGACCAGGGGCCAGCAATCAGCCCCAGCATTTT
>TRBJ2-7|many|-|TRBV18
CASSSGRTYEQYF
TGTGCCAGCTCATCGGGCCGCACCTACGAGCAGTACTTC
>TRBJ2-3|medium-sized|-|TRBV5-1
CASSFAGNTDTQYF
TGCGCCAGCAGCTTCGCAGGTAACACAGATACGCAGTATTTT
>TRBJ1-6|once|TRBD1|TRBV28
CASRGGSTGATPLHF
TGTGCCAGCAGGGGGGGATCCACAGGGGCCACACCCCTCCACTTT
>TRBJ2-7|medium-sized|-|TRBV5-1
CASSSLGRNTYEQYF
TGCGCCAGCAGCTCCCTGGGACGGAACACTTACGAGCAGTACTTC
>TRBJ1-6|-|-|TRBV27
CASSLRNSPLHF
TGTGCCAGCAGTTTACGAAATTCACCCCTCCACTTT
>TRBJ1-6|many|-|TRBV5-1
CASSLGVVDSPLHF
TGCGCCAGCAGCTTGGGAGTGGTGGATTCACCCCTCCACTTT
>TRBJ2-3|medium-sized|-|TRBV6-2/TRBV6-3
CASSLRDLTTDTQYF
TGTGCCAGCAGTCTCCGGGACTTGACCACAGATACGCAGTATTTT
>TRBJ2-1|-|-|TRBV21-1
CATREGPYNEQFF
TGTGCCACAAGGGAGGGGCCCTACAATGAGCAGTTCTTC
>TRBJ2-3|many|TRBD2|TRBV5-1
CASSFSGGLVSSTDTQYF
TGCGCCAGCAGCTTTAGCGGGGGGCTGGTTTCAAGCACAGATACGCAGTATTTT
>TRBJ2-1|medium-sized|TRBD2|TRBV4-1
CASSRLAGVFNEQFF
TGCGCCAGCAGCCGACTAGCGGGAGTTTTCAATGAGCAGTTCTTC
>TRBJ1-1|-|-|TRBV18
CAGSPTSQRNTEAFF
TGTGCCGGCTCACCGACATCCCAGCGGAACACTGAAGCTTTCTTT
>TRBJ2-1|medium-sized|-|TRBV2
CASSASVPNNEQFF
TGTGCCAGCAGTGCTAGCGTTCCGAACAATGAGCAGTTCTTC
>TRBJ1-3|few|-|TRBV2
CASSEARFSGNTIYF
TGTGCCAGCAGCGAAGCCAGATTCTCTGGAAACACCATATATTTT
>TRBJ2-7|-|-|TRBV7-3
CASSLSGAVSYEQYF
TGTGCCAGCAGCTTATCGGGAGCGGTATCCTACGAGCAGTACTTC
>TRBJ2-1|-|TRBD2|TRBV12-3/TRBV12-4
CASSFVEREGFGVYLDEQFF
TGTGCCAGCAGTTTTGTGGAGCGGGAGGGCTTTGGCGTATATTTAGATGAGCAGTTCTTC
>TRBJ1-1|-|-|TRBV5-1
CASSLYLNTEAFF
TGCGCCAGCAGCTTGTATCTGAACACTGAAGCTTTCTTT
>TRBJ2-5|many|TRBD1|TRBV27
CASSSGTGGVETQYF
TGTGCCAGCAGTTCCGGGACAGGGGGCGTGGAGACCCAGTACTTC
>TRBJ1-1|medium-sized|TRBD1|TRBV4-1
CASSQGDRGNTEAFF
TGCGCCAGCAGCCAAGGGGACAGGGGAAACACTGAAGCTTTCTTT